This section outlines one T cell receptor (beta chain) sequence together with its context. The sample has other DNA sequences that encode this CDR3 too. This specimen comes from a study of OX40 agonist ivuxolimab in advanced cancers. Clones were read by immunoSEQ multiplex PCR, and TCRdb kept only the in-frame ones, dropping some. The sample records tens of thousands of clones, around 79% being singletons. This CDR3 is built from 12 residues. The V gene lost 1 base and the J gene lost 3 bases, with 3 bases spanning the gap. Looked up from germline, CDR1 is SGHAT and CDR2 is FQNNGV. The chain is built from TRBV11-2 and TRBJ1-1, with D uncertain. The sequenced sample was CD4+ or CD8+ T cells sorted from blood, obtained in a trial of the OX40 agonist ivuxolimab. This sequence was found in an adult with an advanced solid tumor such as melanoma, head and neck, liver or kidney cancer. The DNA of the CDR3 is TGTGCCAGCAGCTTAGTGGACACTGAAGCTTTCTTT. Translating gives CASSLVDTEAFF.